One and the same sample provided the 14 T cell receptor beta chains below, sequenced in a study of blood T cell repertoires in COVID-19. Libraries were prepared by immunoSEQ multiplex PCR; TCRdb keeps only in-frame clonotypes and omits some of them. The profile shows 310,000 or so clones, around 89% of them singletons. Input material: peripheral blood. These receptors all come from a woman in her 50s with active or convalescent COVID-19.

The table lists this clone with a few counts. The chain employs TRBV14 and TRBJ2-7; TRBD2 aligns across 7 bases. CDR1 SGHDN and CDR2 FVKESK come from the germline V gene. The CDR3 runs to 15 residues. V dropped 4 bases and J dropped 7; count of bases not matched to a gene: 13. This CDR3 reads CASSLVPGGLVEQYF. The CDR3 coding sequence is TGTGCCAGCAGCCTAGTCCCGGGAGGCCTGGTGGAGCAGTACTTC.

The rearrangement uses TRBV28 and TRBJ2-3; D unresolved. The CDR3 is 15 residues long. V was cut by 3 bases and J by 0 bases, with 10 bases left in between. Germline CDR1 and CDR2: MDHEN and SYDVKM. The chain's CDR3 is CASSFSTLSTDTQYF. The DNA of the CDR3 is TGTGCCAGCAGTTTTTCAACTCTCAGCACAGATACGCAGTATTTT. Looking up the rest from reference TRBV28 and TRBJ2-3 gives the full variable domain: DVKVTQSSRYLVKRTGEKVFLECVQDMDHENMFWYRQDPGLGLRLIYFSYDVKMKEKGDIPEGYSVSREKKERFSLILESASTNQTSMYLCASSFSTLSTDTQYFGPGTRLTVL.

V gene TRBV7-2 combines with J gene TRBJ1-1, with 8 bases aligning to TRBD1. The junction had 7 bases not matched to a gene; V was cut back by 2 bases and J by 5 bases. The CDR3 runs to 15 residues. Germline loops: CDR1 SGHTA, CDR2 FQGNSA. The CDR3 region has the DNA TGTGCCAGCAGCTTATTGGGCAGGGGGCATACTGAAGCTTTCTTT. It encodes CASSLLGRGHTEAFF.

The genes are TRBV4-1 and TRBJ2-2; TRBD2 might be the D (5 bases). Germline V lookup: CDR1 MGHRA, CDR2 YSYEKL. Trimming took off 1 base at V and 4 bases at J, with 13 bases between the two ends. This CDR3 region has 16 residues. The CDR3 sequence is CASSQVEGVVTGELFF. The CDR3 region has the DNA TGCGCCAGCAGCCAAGTAGAGGGTGTAGTCACCGGGGAGCTGTTTTTT.

The rearrangement links TRBV29-1 to TRBJ2-6; 8 nucleotides agree with TRBD2. The CDR3 loop spans 16 amino acids. V shed 1 base and J 1 base; nucleotides not matched to a gene: 3. Per the germline V gene, CDR1 is SQVTM and CDR2 is ANQGSEA. The CDR3 coding sequence is TGCAGCGTTGAAGGACTAGCGTGGTCTGGGGCCAACGTCCTGACTTTC. The encoded protein is CSVEGLAWSGANVLTF.

The chain combines TRBV15 with TRBJ2-1, with 7 bases identical to TRBD1. This CDR3 spans 15 amino acids. Germline CDR1 reads LNHNV; CDR2 reads YYDKDF (reference sequence). The ends lost 4 bases at V and 5 bases at J; junction bases unmatched: 8. CDR3 coding DNA: TGTGCCACCAGCAAAGACGCCGGGACAGACAATGAGCAGTTCTTC. It translates to CATSKDAGTDNEQFF.

The chain recombines TRBV7-2 with TRBJ1-4, with a tentative D call TRBD1 (5 bases). The germline V and J ends were trimmed by 5 bases and 0 bases, with 10 bases remaining between them. Germline values: CDR1 SGHTA, CDR2 FQGNSA. The CDR3 totals 15 residues. CDR3 DNA sequence: TGTGCCAGCAGCATTGACAGCTCAACTAATGAAAAACTGTTTTTT. Its translation: CASSIDSSTNEKLFF.

The J gene is TRBJ2-1, the V gene TRBV4-1; 9 bases align to TRBD2. The CDR3 runs to 12 residues. J gave up 12 bases and V 0 bases, and 0 bases lay outside the gene matches. Germline V gene data show CDR1 as MGHRA and CDR2 as YSYEKL. The CDR3 spells CASSQDSGGQFF. CDR3 coding DNA: TGCGCCAGCAGCCAAGATAGCGGGGGGCAGTTCTTC.

The rearrangement joins TRBV3-1 (or the pseudogene TRBV3-2) to TRBJ2-7, with a tentative D call TRBD1 (5 bases). CDR1 LGHDT and CDR2 YNNKEL come from the germline V gene (reference sequence). V lost 4 bases to trimming and J lost 0 bases, with 10 bases between them. The CDR3 length is 14 residues. DNA of the CDR3: TGTGCCAGCAGCCGATGGACAAGCTCCTACGAGCAGTACTTC. Its translation is CASSRWTSSYEQYF.

This sequence joins TRBV6-4 and TRBJ1-1; D remains unclear. The CDR3 runs 12 residues. Germline V lookup: CDR1 MRHNA, CDR2 SNTAGT. Trimming left V 4 bases short and J 3 bases short, with 6 bases between. CDR3 sequence reads: CASSGEDTEAFF. DNA of the CDR3: TGTGCCAGCAGTGGGGAGGACACTGAAGCTTTCTTT.

The V gene is TRBV4-1, the J gene TRBJ2-7; 8 bases fit TRBD2. J was trimmed by 2 bases and V by 1 base; bases with no gene match: 7. Germline V gene lookup returns CDR1 MGHRA and CDR2 YSYEKL. The CDR3 loop spans 16 amino acids. CDR3 protein: CASSQGLTSAPYEQYF. The CDR3 nucleotides read TGCGCCAGCAGCCAAGGCCTGACTAGCGCTCCCTACGAGCAGTACTTC.

This clone has more than one count but fewer than ten. For the CDR3, the DNA is TGTGCCAGCAGTGAATCCCCCACAGGGTCTCGGAATTCACCCCTCCACTTT. Protein: CASSESPTGSRNSPLHF. V gene TRBV25-1 combines with J gene TRBJ1-6; D may be TRBD1 (6 bases). Trimming left V 1 base short and J 7 bases short, with 17 bases between. CDR1 is MGHDK and CDR2 is SYGVNS in the germline V gene. This CDR3 contains 17 residues.

The rearrangement joins TRBV10-3 to TRBJ2-1; 8 positions match TRBD2. This CDR3 has 14 amino acids. Germline CDR1 is ENHRY and CDR2 is SYGVKD. V gave up 1 base and J gave up 6 bases; unmatched junction bases: 2. CDR3 coding DNA: TGTGCCATCAGTGAGTTGAGCGGGGGCAATGAGCAGTTCTTC. Translation: CAISELSGGNEQFF.

This chain joins TRBV9 and TRBJ1-5; TRBD1 aligns across 8 bases. The CDR3 is made up of 15 amino acids. Germline CDR1 reads SGDLS; CDR2 reads YYNGEE. V lost 0 bases to trimming and J lost 6 bases; unmatched junction nucleotides: 5. The CDR3 loop is CASSVGGQDGQPQHF. CDR3 nucleotides: TGTGCCAGCAGCGTAGGGGGACAGGATGGTCAGCCCCAGCATTTT.